The next 19 T cell receptor beta chains were all read from a single sample in a study of cytomegalovirus exposure and HLA in healthy donors. PCR was performed using 60 Vbeta and 13 Jbeta primers. Profiled with immunoSEQ multiplex PCR; TCRdb holds only in-frame clones, not every one. The sample consists of approximately 160,000 clones, around 80% of them appearing once. The material sequenced was PBMCs. All receptors derive from a female donor in good health and CMV-seronegative.

The V and J genes are TRBV30 and TRBJ1-1; D possibly corresponds to TRBD1 (6 bases). Germline-derived CDR1 and CDR2 are GTSNPN and SVGIG (reference sequence). The V gene lost 5 bases and the J gene lost 0 bases, with 19 bases spanning the gap. CDR3 length equals 16 residues. The CDR3 sequence is CAWVAGGRFMNTEAFF. CDR3 coding DNA: TGTGCCTGGGTCGCGGGGGGCCGCTTCATGAACACTGAAGCTTTCTTT.

The J gene is TRBJ2-7, the V gene TRBV2; D may be TRBD1 (6 bases). This CDR3 comprises 10 residues. V lost 6 bases to trimming and J lost 11 bases, with 11 bases between them. Germline values: CDR1 SNHLY, CDR2 FYNNEI. The CDR3 reads CASRQGREYF. CDR3 nucleotide sequence: TGTGCCAGCAGACAGGGAAGGGAGTACTTC.

The gene calls are TRBV27 and TRBJ2-3, with 11 bases identical to TRBD2. V lost 6 bases to trimming and J lost 4 bases; unmatched junction nucleotides: 6. The CDR3 totals 15 residues. Germline V gene data show CDR1 as MNHEY and CDR2 as SMNVEV (reference sequence). The CDR3 DNA reads TGTGCCAGCAGGGCCGGGACTAGCGGTTCAGATACGCAGTATTTT. Its protein product is CASRAGTSGSDTQYF.

The chain has TRBV19 and TRBJ2-5; 8 bases fit TRBD2. The CDR3 is 16 amino acids. With 4 bases clipped from V and 4 bases from J, the junction kept 11 bases outside the gene matches. Per germline, CDR1 LNHDA and CDR2 SQIVND (reference sequence). The CDR3 is CASSRSPAGVSETQYF. For the CDR3, the DNA is TGTGCCAGTAGTAGATCACCAGCGGGAGTGTCAGAGACCCAGTACTTC.

V gene TRBV4-3 combines with J gene TRBJ2-7, with 8 bases fitting TRBD2. This CDR3 region has 16 residues. CDR1 is LGHNA and CDR2 is YSLEER in the germline V gene. Trimming took 3 bases from V and 5 from J; bases not matched to a gene: 12. CDR3 residues: CASSQELAGKRNEQYF. CDR3 coding DNA: TGCGCCAGCAGCCAGGAATTAGCGGGGAAGAGAAACGAGCAGTACTTC.

The chain couples TRBV11-3 to TRBJ2-7; D gene ambiguous. V lost 5 bases, J lost 5 bases, and 13 bases lay in between. In germline, CDR1 is SGHNT, CDR2 YENEEA. The CDR3 runs 13 residues. CDR3 bases: TGTGCCAGCAGCCTGGGCAACATCCACGAGCAGTACTTC. Amino acid sequence: CASSLGNIHEQYF.

The chain carries TRBV5-1 and TRBJ2-5, with 7 bases identical to TRBD2. The germline V gene encodes CDR1 SGHRS and CDR2 YFSETQ. There are 17 residues in the CDR3. V gave up 0 bases and J gave up 6 bases; unmatched junction bases: 14. The DNA of the CDR3 is TGCGCCAGCAGCTTGGTCCTCATGGGGGGGAAGTTCCAGACCCAGTACTTC. Amino acid sequence: CASSLVLMGGKFQTQYF.

This chain links TRBV30 with TRBJ2-3, with D possibly matching TRBD2 (6 bases). The CDR3 loop spans 12 amino acids. CDR1 is GTSNPN, CDR2 SVGIG, per germline (reference sequence). V lost 2 bases and J lost 3, with 6 bases in between. The CDR3 coding sequence is TGTGCCTGGAGTAGCGGGACAGATACGCAGTATTTT. Protein: CAWSSGTDTQYF.

J is TRBJ2-7 and V is TRBV28; the match to TRBD1 covers 12 bases. This CDR3 region has 15 residues. Trimming took 6 bases from V and 6 from J; bases not matched to a gene: 9. Per the germline V gene, CDR1 is MDHEN and CDR2 is SYDVKM. The CDR3 sequence: CASRESGTGGIEQYF. In nucleotides, the CDR3 is TGTGCCAGCAGAGAATCCGGGACAGGGGGCATCGAGCAGTACTTC.

V usage is TRBV19 and J usage is TRBJ1-2; TRBD1 is a possible D gene (5 bases). Trimming left V 5 bases short and J 3 bases short, with 16 bases between. There are 15 residues in the CDR3. The germline V gene encodes CDR1 LNHDA and CDR2 SQIVND (reference sequence). The CDR3 sequence: CASSDSRAGDYGYTF. DNA for the CDR3: TGTGCCAGTAGTGACTCCAGGGCTGGCGACTATGGCTACACCTTC. Using reference TRBV19 and TRBJ1-2 for the parts outside the CDR3, the full variable domain is DGGITQSPKYLFRKEGQNVTLSCEQNLNHDAMYWYRQDPGQGLRLIYYSQIVNDFQKGDIAEGYSVSREKKESFPLTVTSAQKNPTAFYLCASSDSRAGDYGYTFGSGTRLTVV.

The rearrangement joins TRBV11-3 to TRBJ2-3, with a possible D match to TRBD1 (6 bases). The CDR3 contains 13 residues. The germline V gene has CDR1 SGHNT and CDR2 YENEEA. V was pared by 8 bases and J by 2 bases, with 11 bases between. The CDR3 reads CASQGPFTDTQYF. CDR3 DNA sequence: TGTGCCAGCCAGGGGCCCTTCACAGATACGCAGTATTTT.

This chain connects TRBV7-9 to TRBJ1-4; D possibly corresponds to TRBD1 (6 bases). CDR3 size: 15 residues. CDR1 is SEHNR, CDR2 FQNEAQ, per germline (reference sequence). The V end lost 7 bases, the J end lost 14 bases, and 26 bases lay between the germline ends. CDR3 residues: CASTRSVQGSAELFF. The DNA of the CDR3 is TGTGCCAGCACCAGGTCCGTACAGGGTTCGGCTGAGCTGTTTTTT. Supplemented by reference TRBV7-9 and TRBJ1-4, the full variable domain reads DTGVSQNPRHKITKRGQNVTFRCDPISEHNRLYWYRQTLGQGPEFLTYFQNEAQLEKSRLLSDRFSAERPKGSFSTLEIQRTEQGDSAMYLCASTRSVQGSAELFFGSGTQLSVL.

The J gene is TRBJ2-1, the V gene TRBV2; possible D gene TRBD2, 6 bases. This CDR3 is 14 amino acids long. Germline CDR1 reads SNHLY; CDR2 reads FYNNEI. V lost 6 bases to trimming and J lost 8 bases, with 17 bases between them. The CDR3 is CASRVRLVRDEQFF. The CDR3 bases are TGTGCCAGCAGGGTAAGACTAGTCCGAGATGAGCAGTTCTTC.

The rearrangement joins TRBV5-8 to TRBJ1-1; D gene unclear. This CDR3 has 15 residues. The germline V and J ends were trimmed by 1 base and 3 bases, with 13 bases remaining between them. CDR1 is SGHTS and CDR2 is YDEGEE in the germline V gene. Written as DNA, the CDR3 is TGTGCCAGCAGCTTGATGGCCGGTGGGCACACTGAAGCTTTCTTT. Translating it yields CASSLMAGGHTEAFF.

The chain combines TRBV27 with TRBJ1-6; 8 bases line up with TRBD1. Germline CDR1 and CDR2: MNHEY and SMNVEV (reference sequence). V gave up 3 bases and J gave up 4 bases; unmatched junction bases: 8. The CDR3 is made up of 17 amino acids. Written as DNA, the CDR3 is TGTGCCAGCAGTTTGGGATCCGGGACAGGTTATAATTCACCCCTCCACTTT. It specifies CASSLGSGTGYNSPLHF.

The chain has TRBV29-1 and TRBJ1-1; D is uncertain. This CDR3 has 13 amino acids. In germline, CDR1 is SQVTM, CDR2 ANQGSEA. The V end lost 6 bases, the J end lost 3 bases, and 14 bases lay between the germline ends. The chain's CDR3 is CSVQSPADTEAFF. CDR3 nucleotides: TGCAGCGTGCAGAGCCCGGCGGACACTGAAGCTTTCTTT.

This chain links TRBV29-1 with TRBJ2-7; TRBD2 matches 10 bases. The germline CDR1 and CDR2 sequences are SQVTM and ANQGSEA. V lost 4 bases and J lost 0; bases outside the gene matches: 3. The CDR3 consists of 14 residues. The CDR3 protein is CSVGKRGGSYEQYF. DNA of the CDR3: TGCAGCGTTGGTAAGCGGGGGGGCTCCTACGAGCAGTACTTC.

The genes are TRBV19 and TRBJ1-1, with 7 bases that match TRBD1. The germline gives CDR1 LNHDA, CDR2 SQIVND (reference sequence). This CDR3 is built from 15 residues. With V trimmed by 5 bases and J by 4 bases, 10 bases remained unmatched. This CDR3 is CASSPRTGVGTEAFF. The DNA for the CDR3 is TGTGCCAGTAGTCCCCGGACAGGAGTGGGCACTGAAGCTTTCTTT. Full variable domain (remainder filled in from reference TRBV19 and TRBJ1-1): DGGITQSPKYLFRKEGQNVTLSCEQNLNHDAMYWYRQDPGQGLRLIYYSQIVNDFQKGDIAEGYSVSREKKESFPLTVTSAQKNPTAFYLCASSPRTGVGTEAFFGQGTRLTVV.

This clone was counted a single time. The chain combines TRBV19 with TRBJ1-2; the match to TRBD1 covers 10 bases. CDR1 and CDR2 (germline): LNHDA, SQIVND (reference sequence). With V trimmed by 7 bases and J by 10 bases, 12 bases remained unmatched. This CDR3 spans 14 amino acids. CDR3 DNA sequence: TGTGCCAGTATTCAAGACAGGGGGCGAGGAAACTACACCTTC. Translated, it gives CASIQDRGRGNYTF. Full variable domain (rest looked up from reference TRBV19 and TRBJ1-2): DGGITQSPKYLFRKEGQNVTLSCEQNLNHDAMYWYRQDPGQGLRLIYYSQIVNDFQKGDIAEGYSVSREKKESFPLTVTSAQKNPTAFYLCASIQDRGRGNYTFGSGTRLTVV.